This T cell receptor beta chain is drawn from a study of cytomegalovirus exposure and HLA in healthy donors. CDR3 length: 11 residues. CDR1 and CDR2 from the germline V gene are MNHNY and SVGAGI (reference sequence). V lost 7 bases and J lost 7, with 8 bases in between. Study-level findings and limits: In a later analysis, at a false discovery rate of 0.05, under 20,000 TCR beta sequences were associated with HLA alleles. The authors assumed roughly uniform sequencing depth across donors for presence/absence analyses. The authors confirmed in vitro that three CMV-associated chains were specific for CMV antigens.

Comments on this clone: The antigen is not known.

PCR primers comprised 60 Vbeta and 13 Jbeta primers. Some clones are missing from TCRdb's copy, which holds only in-frame ones; the method was immunoSEQ multiplex PCR. This table has approximately 240,000 clones, around four fifths appearing once. The chain is built from TRBV6-6 and TRBJ2-1; D not resolved. The source of this sequence is a woman between 40 and 50 years old in good health and CMV-seronegative. Sequences were obtained from PBMCs. The CDR3 region is CASTNLNEQFF. For the CDR3, the DNA is TGTGCCAGCACCAACTTGAATGAGCAGTTCTTC.